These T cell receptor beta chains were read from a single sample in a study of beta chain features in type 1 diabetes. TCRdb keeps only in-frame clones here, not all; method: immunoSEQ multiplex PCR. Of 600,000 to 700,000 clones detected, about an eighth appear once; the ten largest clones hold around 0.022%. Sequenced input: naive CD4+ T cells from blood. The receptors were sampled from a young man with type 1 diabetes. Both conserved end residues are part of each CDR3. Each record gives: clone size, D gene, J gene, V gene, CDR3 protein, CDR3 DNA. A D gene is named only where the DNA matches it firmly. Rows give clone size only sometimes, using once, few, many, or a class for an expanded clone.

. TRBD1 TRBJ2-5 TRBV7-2 CASSPDRSGETQYF TGTGCCAGCAGCCCGGACAGGTCCGGGGAGACCCAGTACTTC
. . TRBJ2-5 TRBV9 CASSVAGLEETQYF TGTGCCAGCAGCGTAGCAGGGTTGGAGGAGACCCAGTACTTC
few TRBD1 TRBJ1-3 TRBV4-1 CASSQSPGQASSGNTIYF TGCGCCAGCAGCCAATCTCCGGGACAGGCAAGCTCTGGAAACACCATATATTTT
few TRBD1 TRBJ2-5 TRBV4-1 CASSQPDRVEETQYF TGCGCCAGCAGCCAGCCCGACAGGGTAGAAGAGACCCAGTACTTC
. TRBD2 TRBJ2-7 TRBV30 CAWKAGATYEQYF TGTGCCTGGAAAGCGGGGGCAACCTACGAGCAGTACTTC
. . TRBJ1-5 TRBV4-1 CASSQDDRVGQPQHF TGCGCCAGCAGCCAAGATGATAGGGTTGGGCAGCCCCAGCATTTT
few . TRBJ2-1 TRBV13 CASSLEWAEKNEQFF TGTGCCAGCAGCTTAGAATGGGCAGAGAAGAATGAGCAGTTCTTC
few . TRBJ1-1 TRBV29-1 CSVAPSNRVSMNTEAFF TGCAGCGTTGCCCCCTCTAACAGGGTTTCGATGAACACTGAAGCTTTCTTT
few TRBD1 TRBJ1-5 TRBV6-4 CASSGPDRECQPQHF TGTGCCAGCAGTGGCCCGGACAGGGAGTGTCAGCCCCAGCATTTT
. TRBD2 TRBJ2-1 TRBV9 CASSDRGGKTSYNEQFF TGTGCCAGCAGCGACCGCGGGGGGAAGACCTCCTACAATGAGCAGTTCTTC
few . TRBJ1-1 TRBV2 CASRGRILREAFF TGTGCCAGCAGAGGCCGTATCCTACGGGAGGCTTTCTTT
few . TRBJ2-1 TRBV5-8 CASSIQHGNEQFF TGTGCCAGCAGCATCCAACACGGCAATGAGCAGTTCTTC